The clone carrying this T cell receptor (beta chain) has only a few counts. The antigen remains undetermined. The data are from a study of beta chain features in type 1 diabetes. Sorted populations all had greater than 95% purity. Overall study findings and caveats: Type 1 diabetes patients had TCRB CDR3s that were shorter (moderately but significantly so) in all four CD4+ subsets. Diminished insertions and augmented deletions at VDJ junctions characterized type 1 diabetes patients. Naive, central memory and Treg TCRB repertoires appeared more alike in patients than in healthy donors.

After removal of 6 bases from V and 5 bases from J, the junction contained 11 bases not matched to a gene. There are 15 residues in the CDR3. The germline gives CDR1 MDHEN, CDR2 SYDVKM. Expressed TCRB transcripts got sequenced, as all isolated RNA was reverse transcribed. Samples of naive, central memory and regulatory T cells yielded a mean of around 3.8 million reads. The assay was immunoSEQ multiplex PCR, and TCRdb's table has in-frame clones only and misses some. Of nearly 700,000 clones listed, around 15% are singletons. The chain has TRBV28 and TRBJ2-5; 8 bases match TRBD2. The sequencing input was naive CD4+ T cells from blood. This TCR was recovered from a man in his late teens or twenties with type 1 diabetes. The CDR3 sequence is CASSSPGGALETQYF. CDR3 coding DNA: TGTGCCAGCAGCTCCCCCGGGGGGGCTTTGGAGACCCAGTACTTC. Full variable domain (outside the CDR3, taken from reference TRBV28 and TRBJ2-5): DVKVTQSSRYLVKRTGEKVFLECVQDMDHENMFWYRQDPGLGLRLIYFSYDVKMKEKGDIPEGYSVSREKKERFSLILESASTNQTSMYLCASSSPGGALETQYFGPGTRLLVL.